This T cell receptor beta chain was recorded in a study of post-analysis software for immune sequencing data. Study in general: The study covered relapsing-remitting, secondary progressive and progressive-relapsing courses of multiple sclerosis.

Trimming cost V 0 bases and J 10 bases; bases outside gene matches: 3. This CDR3 is built from 13 residues. Germline V gene sequence: CDR1 SGHKS, CDR2 YYEKEE (reference sequence). Regarding this clonotype: The antigen remains unidentified.

Researchers reported that TCR beta cDNA libraries carried unique molecular identifiers. MiXCR, applied by TCRdb to the PCR reads, yields one record per CDR3 protein. The sample carries hundreds of thousands of distinct CDR3 sequences, roughly 29% recorded once. Whole-study findings and limits: TRBV5-6, TRBV5-1 and TRBV20-1 were among 4 or 5 TRBV segments more frequent in patients than controls.

This receptor was taken from a girl between 10 and 17 years old with multiple sclerosis. The chain has TRBV5-5 and TRBJ2-4; 8 bases align to TRBD2. The sample taken for sequencing was blood. The CDR3 region is CASSLGIAGIQYF. For the CDR3, the DNA is TGTGCCAGCAGCTTGGGGATAGCGGGAATTCAGTACTTC.